This T cell receptor beta chain was captured in a study of blood T cells in healthy people across ages. CDR1 and CDR2 (germline): SGHTA, FQGNSA. With 3 bases clipped from V and 9 bases from J, the junction kept 14 bases outside the gene matches. The CDR3 sequence is 16 residues long. Whole-study findings and limits: The study found TCR beta diversity correlated strongly with naive T cell percentage. Per million T cells, TCR beta diversity dropped about linearly as age rose. Long-lived donors carried more naive CD4+ cells and greater diversity than aged donors.

Primed by a sample-barcoded 5' primer and a J-beta primer mix, a second PCR proceeded for 7 to 11 cycles. A 12-random-nucleotide template-switch adaptor tagged each cDNA molecule. TCRdb analysed the 5' RACE reads with MiXCR anew, one entry per CDR3 protein. The sample comprises just under 750,000 distinct CDR3 sequences, approximately 21% of which are singletons, and around 21% rests with the top ten. As for this clonotype: Its matching antigen is unknown.

The sample taken for sequencing was blood. The TCR comes from a man between 65 and 85 years old in good health. This chain joins TRBV7-2 and TRBJ2-4; 7 bases map to TRBD2. The DNA for the CDR3 is TGTGCCAGCAGCTTCGATCTAGCGGCCAAGAGGGGCATTCAGTACTTC. Protein sequence: CASSFDLAAKRGIQYF.